This TCR beta chain was recorded in a study of shared clonotypes between healthy human individuals. The study's findings and limits: With few donors, the genetic and exposure-history diversity represented was limited. Sequencing depth was expected to affect clonotype sharing among donors. For sorted subsets, rarefaction showed incomplete sequencing despite large depth. What naive subsets generally showed was a larger estimated richness than memory subsets showed.

TCRdb's table, derived via immunoSEQ multiplex PCR, lists solely in-frame clones and lacks some. The data contain roughly 1,500,000 clones, 98% of them seen just once; the ten biggest clones take up roughly 0.35%. About this clone itself: Antigen unknown.

V gave up 8 bases and J gave up 5 bases, with 18 bases separating them. This CDR3 spans 14 amino acids. Germline values: CDR1 SNHLY, CDR2 FYNNEI. The chain recombines TRBV2 with TRBJ2-5; D may correspond to TRBD1 or TRBD2 (7 bases each). The TCR was taken from a man under 40 in good health. Sequenced sample: naive CD4+ T cells sorted from blood. Subset denoted: CD45RA+ positively selected. The CDR3 sequence: CASRWAGGGETQYF. The CDR3 region has the DNA TGTGCCAGCCGGTGGGCAGGGGGAGGGGAGACCCAGTACTTC.